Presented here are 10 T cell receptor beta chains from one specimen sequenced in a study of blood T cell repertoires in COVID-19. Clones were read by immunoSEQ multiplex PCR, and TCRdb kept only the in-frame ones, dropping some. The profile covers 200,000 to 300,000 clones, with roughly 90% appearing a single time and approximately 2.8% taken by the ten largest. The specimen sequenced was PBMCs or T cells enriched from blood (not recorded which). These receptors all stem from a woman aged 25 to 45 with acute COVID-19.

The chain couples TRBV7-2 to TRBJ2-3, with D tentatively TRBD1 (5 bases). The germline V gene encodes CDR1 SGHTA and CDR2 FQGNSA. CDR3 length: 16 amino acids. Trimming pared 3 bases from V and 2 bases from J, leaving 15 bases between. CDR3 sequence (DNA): TGTGCCAGCAGCTTCCACTGGGGCCGCCCCACAGATACGCAGTATTTT. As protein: CASSFHWGRPTDTQYF.

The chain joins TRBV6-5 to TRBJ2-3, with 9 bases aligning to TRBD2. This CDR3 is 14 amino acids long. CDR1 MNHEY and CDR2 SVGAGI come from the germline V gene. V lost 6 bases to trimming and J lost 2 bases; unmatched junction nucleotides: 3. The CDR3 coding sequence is TGTGCCAGCAGAAAGCGGGGGGACACAGATACGCAGTATTTT. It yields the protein CASRKRGDTDTQYF.

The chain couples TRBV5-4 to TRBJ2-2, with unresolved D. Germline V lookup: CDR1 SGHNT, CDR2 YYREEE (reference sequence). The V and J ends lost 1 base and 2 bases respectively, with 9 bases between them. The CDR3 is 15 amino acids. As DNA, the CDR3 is TGTGCCAGCAGCTTGAAGTCGACAAACACCGGGGAGCTGTTTTTT. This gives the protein CASSLKSTNTGELFF.

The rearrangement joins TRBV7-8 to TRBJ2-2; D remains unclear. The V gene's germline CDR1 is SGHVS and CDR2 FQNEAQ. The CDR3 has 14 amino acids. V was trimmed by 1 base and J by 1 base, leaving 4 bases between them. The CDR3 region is CASSLGQNTGELFF. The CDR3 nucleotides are TGTGCCAGCAGCTTAGGGCAGAACACCGGGGAGCTGTTTTTT.

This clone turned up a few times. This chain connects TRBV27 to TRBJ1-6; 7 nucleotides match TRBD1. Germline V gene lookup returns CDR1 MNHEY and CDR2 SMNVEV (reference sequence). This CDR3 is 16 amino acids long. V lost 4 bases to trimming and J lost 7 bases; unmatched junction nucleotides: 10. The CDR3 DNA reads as TGTGCCAGCAGTTCATCGACAGGGCTTCGGAATTCACCCCTCCACTTT. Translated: CASSSSTGLRNSPLHF.

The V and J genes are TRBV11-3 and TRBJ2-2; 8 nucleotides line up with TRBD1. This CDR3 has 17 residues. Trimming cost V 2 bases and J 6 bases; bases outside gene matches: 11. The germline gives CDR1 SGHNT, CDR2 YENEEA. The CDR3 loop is CASSLRIRTGTSGELFF. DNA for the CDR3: TGTGCCAGCAGCTTAAGGATAAGGACAGGGACGTCCGGGGAGCTGTTTTTT.

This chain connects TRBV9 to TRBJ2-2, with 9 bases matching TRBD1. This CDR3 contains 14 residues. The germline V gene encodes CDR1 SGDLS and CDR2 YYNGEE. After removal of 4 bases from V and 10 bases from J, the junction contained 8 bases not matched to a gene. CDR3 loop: CASSFRTGVVELFF. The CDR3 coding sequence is TGTGCCAGCAGCTTCCGGACAGGGGTGGTGGAGCTGTTTTTT.

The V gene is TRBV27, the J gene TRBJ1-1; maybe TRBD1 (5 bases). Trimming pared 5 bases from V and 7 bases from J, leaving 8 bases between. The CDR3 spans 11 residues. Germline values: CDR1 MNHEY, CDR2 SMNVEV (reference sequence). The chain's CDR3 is CASSLGGEAFF. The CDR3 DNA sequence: TGTGCCAGCAGTCTGGGGGGTGAAGCTTTCTTT.

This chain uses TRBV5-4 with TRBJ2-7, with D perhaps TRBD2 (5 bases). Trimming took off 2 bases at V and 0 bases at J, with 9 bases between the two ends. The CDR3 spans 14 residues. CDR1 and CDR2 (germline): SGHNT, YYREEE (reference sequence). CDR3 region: CASSFSTSSYEQYF. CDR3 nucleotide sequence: TGTGCCAGCAGCTTCTCTACTAGCTCCTACGAGCAGTACTTC.

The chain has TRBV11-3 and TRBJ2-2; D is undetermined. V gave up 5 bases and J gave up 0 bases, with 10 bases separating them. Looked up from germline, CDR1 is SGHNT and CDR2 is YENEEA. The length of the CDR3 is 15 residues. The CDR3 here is CASSPLGANTGELFF. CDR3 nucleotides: TGTGCCAGCAGCCCCTTGGGCGCGAACACCGGGGAGCTGTTTTTT.